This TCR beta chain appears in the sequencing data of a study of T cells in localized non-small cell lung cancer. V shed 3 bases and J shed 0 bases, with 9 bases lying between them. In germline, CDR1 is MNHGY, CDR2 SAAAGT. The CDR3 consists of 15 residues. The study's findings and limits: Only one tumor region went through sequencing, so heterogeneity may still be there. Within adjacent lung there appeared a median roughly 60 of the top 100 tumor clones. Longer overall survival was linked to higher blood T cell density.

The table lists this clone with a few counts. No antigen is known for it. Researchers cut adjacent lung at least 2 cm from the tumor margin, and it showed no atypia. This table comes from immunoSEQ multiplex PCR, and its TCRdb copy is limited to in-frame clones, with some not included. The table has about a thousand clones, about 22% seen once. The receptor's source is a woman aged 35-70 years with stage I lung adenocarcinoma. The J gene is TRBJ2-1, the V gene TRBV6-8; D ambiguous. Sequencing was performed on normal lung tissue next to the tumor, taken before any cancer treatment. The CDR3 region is CASSYEAASYNEQFF. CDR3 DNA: TGTGCCAGCAGTTATGAAGCAGCCTCCTACAATGAGCAGTTCTTC.